This T cell receptor (beta chain) emerged from a study of blood T cells in healthy people across ages. Alongside a J-beta primer mix, a sample-barcoded 5' primer served in a second PCR lasting about 6 to 11 cycles. TCRdb called the 5' RACE reads again in MiXCR, with one record for every CDR3 protein. The sample yields 630,000 or so distinct CDR3 sequences, roughly 31% seen once. Comment on this clonotype: At one end the junction does not follow the germline gene, possibly because of a read error.

The sample comprised blood. The TCR comes from a woman at least 80 years old in good health.

CDR3 DNA: TGTGCCACCAGTGATTCACAGGGTTACACCGGGGAGCGGTTTTTT. Its protein is CATSDSQGYTGERFF. The rearrangement links TRBV24-1 to TRBJ2-2; a weak D match, TRBD1 (6 bases). Germline lookup yields CDR1 KGHDR and CDR2 SFDVKD. The CDR3 is made up of 15 amino acids.